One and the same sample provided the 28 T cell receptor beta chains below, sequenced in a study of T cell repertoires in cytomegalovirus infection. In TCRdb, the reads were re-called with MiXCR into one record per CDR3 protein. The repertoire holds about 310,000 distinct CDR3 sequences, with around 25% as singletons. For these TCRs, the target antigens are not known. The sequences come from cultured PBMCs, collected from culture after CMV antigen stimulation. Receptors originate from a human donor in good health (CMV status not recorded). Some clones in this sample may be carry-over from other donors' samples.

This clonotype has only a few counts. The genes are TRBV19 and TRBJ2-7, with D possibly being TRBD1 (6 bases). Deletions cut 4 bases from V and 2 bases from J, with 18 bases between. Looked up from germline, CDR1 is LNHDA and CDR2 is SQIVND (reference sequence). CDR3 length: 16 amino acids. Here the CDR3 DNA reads TGTGCCAGTAGTACCGGACAGCGACGAACCCCCTACGAGCAGTACTTC. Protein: CASSTGQRRTPYEQYF.

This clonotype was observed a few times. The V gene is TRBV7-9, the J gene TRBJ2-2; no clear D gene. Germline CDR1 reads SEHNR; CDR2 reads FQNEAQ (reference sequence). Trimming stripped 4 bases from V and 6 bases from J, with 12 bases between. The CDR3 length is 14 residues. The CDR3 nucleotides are TGTGCCAGCAGCTACTCTAGGGTCTCCGGGGAGCTGTTTTTT. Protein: CASSYSRVSGELFF.

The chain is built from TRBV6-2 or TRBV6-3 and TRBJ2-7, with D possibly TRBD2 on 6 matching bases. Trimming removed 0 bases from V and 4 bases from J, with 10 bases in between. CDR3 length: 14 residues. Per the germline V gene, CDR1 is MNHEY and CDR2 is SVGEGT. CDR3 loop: CASSYSKGRYEQYF. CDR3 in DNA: TGTGCCAGCAGTTACTCAAAGGGGAGGTACGAGCAGTACTTC.

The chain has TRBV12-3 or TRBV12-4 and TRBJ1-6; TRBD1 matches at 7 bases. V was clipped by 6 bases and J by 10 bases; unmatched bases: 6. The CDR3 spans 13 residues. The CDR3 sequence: CASSPLQGSPLHF. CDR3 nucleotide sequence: TGTGCCAGCAGCCCTTTACAGGGGTCACCCCTCCACTTT.

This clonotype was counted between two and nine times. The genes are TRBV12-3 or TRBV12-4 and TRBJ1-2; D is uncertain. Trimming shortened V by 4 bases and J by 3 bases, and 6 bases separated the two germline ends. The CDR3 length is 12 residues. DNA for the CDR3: TGTGCCAGCAGTTCAGAATACTATGGCTACACCTTC. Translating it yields CASSSEYYGYTF.

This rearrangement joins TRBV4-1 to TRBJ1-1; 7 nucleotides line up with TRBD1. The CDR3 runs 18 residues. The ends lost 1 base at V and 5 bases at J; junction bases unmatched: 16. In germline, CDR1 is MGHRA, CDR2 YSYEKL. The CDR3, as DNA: TGCGCCAGCAGCCAAGTCCTTAAGGCAGGGCAGGGGGAGACTGAAGCTTTCTTT. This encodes CASSQVLKAGQGETEAFF.

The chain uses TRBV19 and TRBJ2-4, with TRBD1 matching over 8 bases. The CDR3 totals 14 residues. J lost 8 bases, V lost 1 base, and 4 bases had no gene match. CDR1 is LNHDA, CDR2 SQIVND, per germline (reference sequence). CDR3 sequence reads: CASSIGRGQDIQYF. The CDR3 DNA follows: TGTGCCAGTAGTATAGGGCGGGGACAGGACATTCAGTACTTC.

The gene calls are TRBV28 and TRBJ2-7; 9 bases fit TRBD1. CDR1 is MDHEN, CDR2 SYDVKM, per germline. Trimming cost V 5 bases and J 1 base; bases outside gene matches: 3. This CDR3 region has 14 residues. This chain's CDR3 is CASSPGQGSYEQYF. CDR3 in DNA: TGTGCCAGCAGTCCGGGACAGGGATCCTACGAGCAGTACTTC. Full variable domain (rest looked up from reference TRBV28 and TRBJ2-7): DVKVTQSSRYLVKRTGEKVFLECVQDMDHENMFWYRQDPGLGLRLIYFSYDVKMKEKGDIPEGYSVSREKKERFSLILESASTNQTSMYLCASSPGQGSYEQYFGPGTRLTVT.

The CDR3 DNA is TGTGCCAGCAGCCATACAAGAGAGACCCAGTACTTC. Translating it yields CASSHTRETQYF. V usage is TRBV11-3 and J usage is TRBJ2-5; D gene ambiguous. The germline V gene has CDR1 SGHNT and CDR2 YENEEA. This CDR3 has 12 amino acids. The V gene lost 5 bases and the J gene lost 4 bases, with 8 bases spanning the gap.

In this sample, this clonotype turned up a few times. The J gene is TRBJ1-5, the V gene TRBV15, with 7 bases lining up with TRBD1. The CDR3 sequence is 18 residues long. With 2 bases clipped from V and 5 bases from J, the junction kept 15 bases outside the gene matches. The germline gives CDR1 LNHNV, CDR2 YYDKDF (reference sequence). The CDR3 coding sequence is TGTGCCACCAGCAGATTCCCCCCTAACAGGGGTAGGGATCAGCCCCAGCATTTT. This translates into CATSRFPPNRGRDQPQHF.

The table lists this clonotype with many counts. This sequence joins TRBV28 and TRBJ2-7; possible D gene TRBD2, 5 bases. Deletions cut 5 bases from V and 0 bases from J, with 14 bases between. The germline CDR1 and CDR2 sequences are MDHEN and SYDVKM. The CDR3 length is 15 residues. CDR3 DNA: TGTGCCAGCAGTCCAATGGACGGGGTCTCCTACGAGCAGTACTTC. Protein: CASSPMDGVSYEQYF.

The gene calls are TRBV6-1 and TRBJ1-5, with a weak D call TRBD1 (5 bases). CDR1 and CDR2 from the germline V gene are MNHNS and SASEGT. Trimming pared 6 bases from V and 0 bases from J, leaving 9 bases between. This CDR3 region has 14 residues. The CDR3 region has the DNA TGTGCCAGCAGCCCCGGACATAGCAATCAGCCCCAGCATTTT. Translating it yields CASSPGHSNQPQHF.

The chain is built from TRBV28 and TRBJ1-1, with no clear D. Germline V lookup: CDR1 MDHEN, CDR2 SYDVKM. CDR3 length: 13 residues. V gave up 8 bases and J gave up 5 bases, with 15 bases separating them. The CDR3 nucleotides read TGTGCCAGCTTGAAGCAGCCCGGGACTGAAGCTTTCTTT. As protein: CASLKQPGTEAFF.

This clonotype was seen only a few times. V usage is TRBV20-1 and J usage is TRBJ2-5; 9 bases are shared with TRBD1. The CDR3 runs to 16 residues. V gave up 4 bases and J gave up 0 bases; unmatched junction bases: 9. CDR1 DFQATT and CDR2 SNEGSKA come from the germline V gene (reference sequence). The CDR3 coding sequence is TGCAGTGCTATACAGGGGGCCTCCTGGTACCAAGAGACCCAGTACTTC. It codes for CSAIQGASWYQETQYF.

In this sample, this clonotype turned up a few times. CDR3 residues: CASSLNAFSYNEQFF. DNA of the CDR3: TGTGCCAGCAGTTTAAACGCCTTCTCCTACAATGAGCAGTTCTTC. The chain couples TRBV12-3 or TRBV12-4 to TRBJ2-1; the D is unclear. The CDR3 is made up of 15 amino acids. Trimming cost V 2 bases and J 0 bases, with 8 bases left between them.

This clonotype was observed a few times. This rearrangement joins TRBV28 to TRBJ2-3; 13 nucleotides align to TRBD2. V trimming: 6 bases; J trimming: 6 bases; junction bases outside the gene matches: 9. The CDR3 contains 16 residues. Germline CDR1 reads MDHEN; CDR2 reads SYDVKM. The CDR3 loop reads CASSLGTSGTMDTQYF. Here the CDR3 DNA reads TGTGCCAGCAGCCTAGGGACTAGCGGGACTATGGATACGCAGTATTTT.

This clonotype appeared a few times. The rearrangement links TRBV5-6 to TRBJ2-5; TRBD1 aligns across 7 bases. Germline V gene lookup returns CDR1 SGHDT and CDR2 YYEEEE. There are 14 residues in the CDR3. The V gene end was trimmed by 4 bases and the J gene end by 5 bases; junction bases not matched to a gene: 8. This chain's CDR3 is CASSAQPTGETQYF. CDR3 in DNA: TGTGCCAGCAGCGCACAACCGACAGGGGAGACCCAGTACTTC.

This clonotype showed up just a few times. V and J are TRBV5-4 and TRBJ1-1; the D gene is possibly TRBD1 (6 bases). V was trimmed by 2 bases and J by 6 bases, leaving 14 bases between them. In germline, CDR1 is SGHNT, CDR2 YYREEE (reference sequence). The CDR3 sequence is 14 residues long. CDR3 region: CASSLETGYSEAFF. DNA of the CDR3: TGTGCCAGCAGCTTAGAAACAGGGTACTCTGAAGCTTTCTTT. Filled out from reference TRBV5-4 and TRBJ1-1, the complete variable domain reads ETGVTQSPTHLIKTRGQQVTLRCSSQSGHNTVSWYQQALGQGPQFIFQYYREEENGRGNFPPRFSGLQFPNYSSELNVNALELDDSALYLCASSLETGYSEAFFGQGTRLTVV.

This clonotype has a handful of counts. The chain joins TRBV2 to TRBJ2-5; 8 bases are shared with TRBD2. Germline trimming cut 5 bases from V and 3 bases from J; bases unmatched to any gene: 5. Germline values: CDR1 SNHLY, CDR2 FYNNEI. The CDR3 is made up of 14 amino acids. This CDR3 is CASSTSGGEETQYF. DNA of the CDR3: TGTGCCAGCAGTACTAGCGGAGGAGAAGAGACCCAGTACTTC. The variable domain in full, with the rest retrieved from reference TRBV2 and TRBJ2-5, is EPEVTQTPSHQVTQMGQEVILRCVPISNHLYFYWYRQILGQKVEFLVSFYNNEISEKSEIFDDQFSVERPDGSNFTLKIRSTKLEDSAMYFCASSTSGGEETQYFGPGTRLLVL.

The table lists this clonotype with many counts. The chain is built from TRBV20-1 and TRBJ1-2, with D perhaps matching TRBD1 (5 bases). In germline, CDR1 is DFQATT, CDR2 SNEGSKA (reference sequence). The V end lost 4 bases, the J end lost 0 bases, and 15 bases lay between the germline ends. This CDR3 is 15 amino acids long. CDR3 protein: CSATGRWGPNYGYTF. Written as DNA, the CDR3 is TGCAGTGCTACCGGAAGGTGGGGCCCTAACTATGGCTACACCTTC.

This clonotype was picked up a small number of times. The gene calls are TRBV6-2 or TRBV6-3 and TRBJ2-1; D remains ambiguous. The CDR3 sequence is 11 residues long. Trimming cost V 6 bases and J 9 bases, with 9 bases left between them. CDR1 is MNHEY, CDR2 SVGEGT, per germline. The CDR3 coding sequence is TGTGCCAGCAGCCAAATAAGTGAGCAGTTCTTC. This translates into CASSQISEQFF.

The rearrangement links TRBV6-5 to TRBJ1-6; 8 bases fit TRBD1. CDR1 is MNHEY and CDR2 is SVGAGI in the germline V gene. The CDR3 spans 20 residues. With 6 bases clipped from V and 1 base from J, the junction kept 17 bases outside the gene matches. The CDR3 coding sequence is TGTGCCAGCAGAATCGGGACAGGCAGCCAGAAGGGGTCCTATAATTCACCCCTCCACTTT. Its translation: CASRIGTGSQKGSYNSPLHF.

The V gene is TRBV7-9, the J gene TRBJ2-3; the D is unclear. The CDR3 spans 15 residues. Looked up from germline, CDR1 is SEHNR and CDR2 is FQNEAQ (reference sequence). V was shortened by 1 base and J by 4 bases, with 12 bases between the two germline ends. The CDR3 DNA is TGTGCCAGCAGCTTAGATGGCTTTGAAGCAGATACGCAGTATTTT. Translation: CASSLDGFEADTQYF.

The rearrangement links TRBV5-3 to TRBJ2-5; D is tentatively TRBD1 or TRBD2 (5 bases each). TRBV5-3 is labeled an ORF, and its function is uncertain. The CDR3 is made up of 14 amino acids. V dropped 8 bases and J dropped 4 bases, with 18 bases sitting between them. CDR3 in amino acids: CASSPPWDRETQYF. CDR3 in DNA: TGTGCCAGCAGCCCCCCATGGGACCGAGAGACCCAGTACTTC.

CDR3 DNA: TGTGCCAGCAGTTTGACAACCACCCGGGACAGGCGGGAGGATCAGCCCCAGCATTTT. Amino acids: CASSLTTTRDRREDQPQHF. The V gene is TRBV28, the J gene TRBJ1-5; 8 bases are a match to TRBD1. The CDR3 is made up of 19 amino acids. CDR1 is MDHEN and CDR2 is SYDVKM in the germline V gene. V lost 3 bases, J lost 5 bases, and 18 bases stayed unmatched.

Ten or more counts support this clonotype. CDR3 in DNA: TGTGCCAGCAGCTTACTAGCGGGAGGGCGGAATGAGCAGTTCTTC. It translates to CASSLLAGGRNEQFF. This chain uses TRBV7-8 with TRBJ2-1; 12 nucleotides line up with TRBD2. Per germline, CDR1 SGHVS and CDR2 FQNEAQ. The V gene end was trimmed by 2 bases and the J gene end by 7 bases; junction bases not matched to a gene: 3. The CDR3 runs to 15 residues.

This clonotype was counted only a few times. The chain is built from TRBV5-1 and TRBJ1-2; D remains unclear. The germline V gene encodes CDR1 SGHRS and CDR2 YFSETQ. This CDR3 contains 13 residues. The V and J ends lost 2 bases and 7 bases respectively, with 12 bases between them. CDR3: CASSLGGNTGYTF. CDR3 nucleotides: TGCGCCAGCAGCTTAGGAGGGAATACTGGCTACACCTTC.

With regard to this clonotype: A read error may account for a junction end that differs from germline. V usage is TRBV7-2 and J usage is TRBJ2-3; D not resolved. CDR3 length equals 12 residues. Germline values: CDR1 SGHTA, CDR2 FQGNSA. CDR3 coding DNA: TGTGCCAGCAGACTTAGCACAGATACGAAGTATTTT. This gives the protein CASRLSTDTKYF.